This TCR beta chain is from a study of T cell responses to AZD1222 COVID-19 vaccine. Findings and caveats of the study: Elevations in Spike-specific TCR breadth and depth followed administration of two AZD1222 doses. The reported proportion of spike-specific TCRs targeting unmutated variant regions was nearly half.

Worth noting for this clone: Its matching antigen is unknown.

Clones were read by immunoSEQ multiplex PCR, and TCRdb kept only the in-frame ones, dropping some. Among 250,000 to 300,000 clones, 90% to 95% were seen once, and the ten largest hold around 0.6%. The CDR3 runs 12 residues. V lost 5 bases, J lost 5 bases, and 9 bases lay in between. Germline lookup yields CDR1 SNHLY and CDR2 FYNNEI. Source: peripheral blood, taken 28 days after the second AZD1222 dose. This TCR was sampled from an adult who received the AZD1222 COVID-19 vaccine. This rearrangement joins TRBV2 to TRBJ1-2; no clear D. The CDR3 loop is CASSPSGYGYTF. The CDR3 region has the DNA TGTGCCAGCAGTCCTAGCGGGTATGGCTACACCTTC.